This T cell receptor beta chain was documented in a study of read filtering for tumor transcriptome and immune sequencing. This CDR3 is built from 15 residues. J lost 0 bases, V lost 6 bases, and 8 bases had no gene match. Germline V gives CDR1 DFQATT, CDR2 SNEGSKA (reference sequence). This clonotype was observed a handful of times. Its antigen remains unknown. This CDR3 is missing its conserved last phenylalanine or tryptophan, likely due to a read error. Study results and caveats: Approximately 87% of IR-seq clonotypes had a single read, yet these held approximately 3.5% of reads.

Molecular barcoded adaptors covering alpha/delta and beta/gamma chains were used on roughly 400 ng RNA. TCRdb re-derived calls from the reads in MiXCR, one entry per CDR3 protein. The sample lists fewer than 150,000 distinct CDR3 sequences; approximately 13% were seen once. This chain joins TRBV20-1 and TRBJ1-5, with 7 nucleotides matching TRBD1. This sequence was found in a donor older than 35 with multiple myeloma. Sequenced sample: a population of CD138-negative cells sorted from bone marrow. CDR3: CSATGQPYSNQPQHS. In DNA, the CDR3 is TGCAGTGCCACGGGACAGCCTTATAGCAATCAGCCCCAGCATTCT.